The rows below give T cell receptor beta chains drawn from one sample of a study of patients and donors after allogeneic stem cell transplantation. TCRdb passed the RT-PCR reads through MiXCR, listing each CDR3 protein once. This sample has 110,000 or so distinct CDR3 sequences, with over 30% found just once. Sequencing was carried out using blood, either unsorted or a sorted T cell fraction (not recorded which). Source of these receptors: a human donor who was either an allogeneic HSCT recipient or a stem cell or donor lymphocyte infusion donor (not recorded which). It is not recorded whose cells these are; they may come from a transplant donor. CDR3s include the opening cysteine and the closing phenylalanine or tryptophan. The size entry is marked missing in some rows and otherwise reads once, few, many or a size class.

>TRBV20-1|many
CSARSTVEEKLFF
>TRBV6-1|few
CASSKKALPGDAEAFF
>TRBV7-8|few
CASSLGWRSSYNEQFF
>TRBV7-9|NA
CASVRDSPYGYTF
>TRBV6-2/TRBV6-3|NA
CASSYSSASNEQFF
>TRBV20-1|NA
CSARGPRARNEQFF
>TRBV7-9|NA
CASLLVQGNGELFF
>TRBV12-3/TRBV12-4|NA
CASSITGTPSTDTQYF
>TRBV9|NA
CASSAGQLAEAFF
>TRBV20-1|NA
CSASSKDTQYF
>TRBV7-8|once
CASSFLGDTQYF
>TRBV7-2|NA
CASSLGRGALDVYTF
>TRBV2|NA
CASSALTGADTQYF
>TRBV3-1|once
CASSLYGQVSYEQYF
>TRBV6-2/TRBV6-3|NA
CASSYSGGSYEQYF
>TRBV5-1|NA
CASSFNSKAFF